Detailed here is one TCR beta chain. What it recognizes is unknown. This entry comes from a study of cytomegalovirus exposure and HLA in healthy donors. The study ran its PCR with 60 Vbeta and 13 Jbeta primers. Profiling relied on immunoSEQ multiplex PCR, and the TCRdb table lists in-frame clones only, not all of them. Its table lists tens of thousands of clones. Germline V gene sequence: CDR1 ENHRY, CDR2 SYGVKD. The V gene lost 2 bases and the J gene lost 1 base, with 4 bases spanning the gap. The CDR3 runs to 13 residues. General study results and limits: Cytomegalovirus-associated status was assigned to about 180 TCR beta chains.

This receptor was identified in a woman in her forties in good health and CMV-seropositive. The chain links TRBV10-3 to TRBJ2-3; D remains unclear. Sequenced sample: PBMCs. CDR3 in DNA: TGTGCCATCAGTGAGACTGGCACAGATACGCAGTATTTT. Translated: CAISETGTDTQYF.